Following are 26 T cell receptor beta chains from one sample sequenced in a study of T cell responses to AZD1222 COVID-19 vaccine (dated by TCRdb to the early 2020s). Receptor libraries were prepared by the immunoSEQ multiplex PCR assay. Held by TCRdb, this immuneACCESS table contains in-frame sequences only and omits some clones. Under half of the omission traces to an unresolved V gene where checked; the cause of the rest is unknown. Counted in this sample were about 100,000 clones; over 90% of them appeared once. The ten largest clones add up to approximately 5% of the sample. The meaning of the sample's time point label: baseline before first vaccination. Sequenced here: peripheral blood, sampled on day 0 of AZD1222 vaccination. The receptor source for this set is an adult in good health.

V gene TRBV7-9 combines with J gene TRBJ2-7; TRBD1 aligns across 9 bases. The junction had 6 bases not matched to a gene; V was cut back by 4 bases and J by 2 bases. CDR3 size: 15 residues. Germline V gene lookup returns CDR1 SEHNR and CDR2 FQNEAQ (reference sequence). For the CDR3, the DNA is TGTGCCAGCAGCTCTCCGGGACAGGGAACCTACGAGCAGTACTTC. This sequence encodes CASSSPGQGTYEQYF.

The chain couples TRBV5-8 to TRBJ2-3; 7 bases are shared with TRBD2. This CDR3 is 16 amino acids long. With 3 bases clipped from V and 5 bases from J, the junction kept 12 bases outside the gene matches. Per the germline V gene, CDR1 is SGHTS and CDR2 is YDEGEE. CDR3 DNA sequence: TGTGCCAGCAGCTCCCCCTTTGCGGGAGTGGGAGATACGCAGTATTTT. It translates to CASSSPFAGVGDTQYF.

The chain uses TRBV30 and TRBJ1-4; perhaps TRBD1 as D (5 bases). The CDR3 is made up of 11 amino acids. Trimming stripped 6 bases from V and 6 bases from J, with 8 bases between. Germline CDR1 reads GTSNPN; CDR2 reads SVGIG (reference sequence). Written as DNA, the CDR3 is TGTGCCTGTACAGGAGATGAAAAACTGTTTTTT. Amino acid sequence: CACTGDEKLFF.

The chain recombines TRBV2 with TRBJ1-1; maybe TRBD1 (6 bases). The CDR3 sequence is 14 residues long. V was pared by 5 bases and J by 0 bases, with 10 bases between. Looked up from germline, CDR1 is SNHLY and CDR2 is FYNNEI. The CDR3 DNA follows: TGTGCCAGCAGTACCGGGACATTGAACACTGAAGCTTTCTTT. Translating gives CASSTGTLNTEAFF. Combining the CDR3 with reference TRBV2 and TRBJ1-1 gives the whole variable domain EPEVTQTPSHQVTQMGQEVILRCVPISNHLYFYWYRQILGQKVEFLVSFYNNEISEKSEIFDDQFSVERPDGSNFTLKIRSTKLEDSAMYFCASSTGTLNTEAFFGQGTRLTVV.

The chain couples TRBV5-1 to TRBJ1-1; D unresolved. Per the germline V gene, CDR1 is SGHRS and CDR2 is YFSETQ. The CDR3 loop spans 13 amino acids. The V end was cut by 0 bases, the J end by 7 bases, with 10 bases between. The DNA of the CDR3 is TGCGCCAGCAGCTTGGAAGGGTCGGATGAAGCTTTCTTT. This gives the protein CASSLEGSDEAFF.

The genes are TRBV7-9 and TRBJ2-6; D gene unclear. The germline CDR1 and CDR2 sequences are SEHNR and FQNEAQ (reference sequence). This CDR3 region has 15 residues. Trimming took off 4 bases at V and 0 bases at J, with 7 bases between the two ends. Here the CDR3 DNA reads TGTGCCAGCAGCTGGCCGGACTCTGGGGCCAACGTCCTGACTTTC. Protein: CASSWPDSGANVLTF.

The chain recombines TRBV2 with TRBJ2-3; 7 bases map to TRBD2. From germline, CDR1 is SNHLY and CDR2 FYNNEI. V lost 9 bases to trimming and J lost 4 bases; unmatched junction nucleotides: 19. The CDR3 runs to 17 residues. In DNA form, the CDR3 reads TGTGCCAGAGAGGCCGTTCCCGGGCGGGAGAGCGCAGATACGCAGTATTTT. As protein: CAREAVPGRESADTQYF.

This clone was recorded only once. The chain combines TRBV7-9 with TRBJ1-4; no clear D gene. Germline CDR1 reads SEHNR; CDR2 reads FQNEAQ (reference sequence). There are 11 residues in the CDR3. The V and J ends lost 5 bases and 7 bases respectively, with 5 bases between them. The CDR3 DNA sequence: TGTGCCAGCAGCGAAGGTGAAAAACTGTTTTTT. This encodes CASSEGEKLFF.

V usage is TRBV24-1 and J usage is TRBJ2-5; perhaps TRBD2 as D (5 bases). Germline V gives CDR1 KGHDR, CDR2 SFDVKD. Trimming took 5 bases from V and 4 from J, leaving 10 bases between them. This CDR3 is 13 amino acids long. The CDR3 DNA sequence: TGTGCCACCAGTGTAGGACTGGGAGAGACCCAGTACTTC. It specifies CATSVGLGETQYF.

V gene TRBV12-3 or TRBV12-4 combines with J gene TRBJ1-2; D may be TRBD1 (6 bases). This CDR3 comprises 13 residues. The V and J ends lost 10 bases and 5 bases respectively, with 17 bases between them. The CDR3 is CATRPPTGYGYTF. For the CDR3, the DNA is TGTGCCACCCGGCCCCCAACAGGGTATGGCTACACCTTC.

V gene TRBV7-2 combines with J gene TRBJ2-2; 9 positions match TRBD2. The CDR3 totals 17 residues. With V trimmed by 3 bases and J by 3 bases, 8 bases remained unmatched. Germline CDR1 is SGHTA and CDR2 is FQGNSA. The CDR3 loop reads CASSFPLREGDTGELFF. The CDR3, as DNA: TGTGCCAGCAGCTTTCCTTTGCGGGAGGGGGACACCGGGGAGCTGTTTTTT.

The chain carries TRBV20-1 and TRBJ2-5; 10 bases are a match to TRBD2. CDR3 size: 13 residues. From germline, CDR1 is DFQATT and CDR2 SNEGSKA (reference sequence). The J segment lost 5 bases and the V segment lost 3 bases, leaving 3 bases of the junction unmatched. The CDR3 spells CSASTSGIETQYF. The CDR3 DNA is TGCAGTGCTAGTACTAGCGGGATTGAGACCCAGTACTTC.

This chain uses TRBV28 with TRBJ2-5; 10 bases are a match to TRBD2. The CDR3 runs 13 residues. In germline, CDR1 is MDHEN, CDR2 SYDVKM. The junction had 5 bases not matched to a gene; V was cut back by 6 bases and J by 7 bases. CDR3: CASRLAGRGTQYF. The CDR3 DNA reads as TGTGCCAGCAGACTAGCGGGAAGGGGGACCCAGTACTTC.

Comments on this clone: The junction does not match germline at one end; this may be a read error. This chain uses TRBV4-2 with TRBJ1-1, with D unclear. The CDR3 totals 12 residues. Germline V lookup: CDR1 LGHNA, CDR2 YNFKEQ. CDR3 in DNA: TGTGCCAGCAGCCAAGTAAACAGTGAAGCTTTCTTT. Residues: CASSQVNSEAFF.

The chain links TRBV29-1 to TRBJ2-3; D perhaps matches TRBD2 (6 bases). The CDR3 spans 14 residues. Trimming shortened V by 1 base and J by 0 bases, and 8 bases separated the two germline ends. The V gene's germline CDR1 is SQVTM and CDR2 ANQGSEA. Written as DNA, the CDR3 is TGCAGCGTTGAAGGCGGGATTAGCACAGATACGCAGTATTTT. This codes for CSVEGGISTDTQYF.

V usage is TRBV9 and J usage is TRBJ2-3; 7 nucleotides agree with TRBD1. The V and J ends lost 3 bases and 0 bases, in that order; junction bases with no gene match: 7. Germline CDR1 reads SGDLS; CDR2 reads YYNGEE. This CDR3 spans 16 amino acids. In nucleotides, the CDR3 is TGTGCCAGCAGCGCGGGGACAGTGCAAAGCACAGATACGCAGTATTTT. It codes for CASSAGTVQSTDTQYF.

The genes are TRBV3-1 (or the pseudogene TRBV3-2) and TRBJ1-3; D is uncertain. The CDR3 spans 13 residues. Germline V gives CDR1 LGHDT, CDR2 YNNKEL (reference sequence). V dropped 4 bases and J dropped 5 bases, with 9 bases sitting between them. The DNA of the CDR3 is TGTGCCAGCAGCCCCTACGTCCGAAACACCATATATTTT. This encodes CASSPYVRNTIYF.

The CDR3 here is CASTVRRRARNSPLHF. The DNA of the CDR3 is TGTGCCAGTACGGTTCGACGGAGGGCGCGTAATTCACCCCTCCACTTT. This chain uses TRBV21-1 with TRBJ1-6. TRBV21-1 is tagged as a pseudogene. The CDR3 has 16 residues.

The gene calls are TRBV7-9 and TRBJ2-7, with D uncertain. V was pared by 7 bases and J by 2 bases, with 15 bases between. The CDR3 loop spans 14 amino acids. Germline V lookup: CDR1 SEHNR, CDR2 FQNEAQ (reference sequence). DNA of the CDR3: TGTGCCAGCACCCTTAACAGAAACCCCTACGAGCAGTACTTC. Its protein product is CASTLNRNPYEQYF.

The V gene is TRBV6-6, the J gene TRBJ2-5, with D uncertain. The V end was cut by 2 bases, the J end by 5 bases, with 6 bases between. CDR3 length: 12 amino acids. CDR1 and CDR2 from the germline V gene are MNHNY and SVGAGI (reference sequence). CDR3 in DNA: TGTGCCAGCAGTTACCGTGGGGAGACCCAGTACTTC. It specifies CASSYRGETQYF.

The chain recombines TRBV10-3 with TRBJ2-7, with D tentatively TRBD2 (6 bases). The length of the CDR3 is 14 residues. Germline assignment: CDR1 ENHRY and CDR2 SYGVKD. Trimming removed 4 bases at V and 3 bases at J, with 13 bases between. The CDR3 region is CAISAPGVNYEQYF. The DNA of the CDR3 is TGTGCCATCAGTGCCCCGGGAGTAAACTACGAGCAGTACTTC.

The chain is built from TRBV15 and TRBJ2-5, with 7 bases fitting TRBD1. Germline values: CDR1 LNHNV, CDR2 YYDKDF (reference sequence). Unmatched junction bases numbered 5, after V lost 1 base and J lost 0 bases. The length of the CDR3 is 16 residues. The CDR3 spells CATSRGDRAYQETQYF. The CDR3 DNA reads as TGTGCCACCAGCAGAGGAGACAGGGCGTACCAAGAGACCCAGTACTTC. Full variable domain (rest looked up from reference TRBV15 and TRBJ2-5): DAMVIQNPRYQVTQFGKPVTLSCSQTLNHNVMYWYQQKSSQAPKLLFHYYDKDFNNEADTPDNFQSRRPNTSFCFLDIRSPGLGDTAMYLCATSRGDRAYQETQYFGPGTRLLVL.

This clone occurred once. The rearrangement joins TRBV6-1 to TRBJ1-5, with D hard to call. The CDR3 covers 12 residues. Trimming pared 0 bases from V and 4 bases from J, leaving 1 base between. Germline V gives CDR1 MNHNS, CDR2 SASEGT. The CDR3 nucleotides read TGTGCCAGCAGTGAAGCGAATCAGCCCCAGCATTTT. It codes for CASSEANQPQHF.

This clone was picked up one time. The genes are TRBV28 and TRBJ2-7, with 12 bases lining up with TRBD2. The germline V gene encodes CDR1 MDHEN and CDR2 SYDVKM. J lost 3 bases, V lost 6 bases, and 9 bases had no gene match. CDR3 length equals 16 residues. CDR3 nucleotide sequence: TGTGCCAGCAGCCGCCCCACTAGCGGGAGGTACTACGAGCAGTACTTC. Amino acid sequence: CASSRPTSGRYYEQYF.

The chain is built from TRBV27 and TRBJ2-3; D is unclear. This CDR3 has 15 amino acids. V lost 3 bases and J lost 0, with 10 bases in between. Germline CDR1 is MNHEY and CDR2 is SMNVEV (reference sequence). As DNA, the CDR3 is TGTGCCAGCAGTTTCTACCCAACTAGCACAGATACGCAGTATTTT. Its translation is CASSFYPTSTDTQYF.

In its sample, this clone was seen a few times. The CDR3 sequence is CASSLRTDNRDYGYTF. As DNA, the CDR3 is TGTGCCAGCAGCTTAAGGACAGACAACCGGGACTATGGCTACACCTTC. The chain combines TRBV7-8 with TRBJ1-2; D perhaps matches TRBD1 (6 bases). Trimming stripped 2 bases from V and 3 bases from J, with 16 bases between. The CDR3 is 16 amino acids. Germline CDR1 and CDR2: SGHVS and FQNEAQ.